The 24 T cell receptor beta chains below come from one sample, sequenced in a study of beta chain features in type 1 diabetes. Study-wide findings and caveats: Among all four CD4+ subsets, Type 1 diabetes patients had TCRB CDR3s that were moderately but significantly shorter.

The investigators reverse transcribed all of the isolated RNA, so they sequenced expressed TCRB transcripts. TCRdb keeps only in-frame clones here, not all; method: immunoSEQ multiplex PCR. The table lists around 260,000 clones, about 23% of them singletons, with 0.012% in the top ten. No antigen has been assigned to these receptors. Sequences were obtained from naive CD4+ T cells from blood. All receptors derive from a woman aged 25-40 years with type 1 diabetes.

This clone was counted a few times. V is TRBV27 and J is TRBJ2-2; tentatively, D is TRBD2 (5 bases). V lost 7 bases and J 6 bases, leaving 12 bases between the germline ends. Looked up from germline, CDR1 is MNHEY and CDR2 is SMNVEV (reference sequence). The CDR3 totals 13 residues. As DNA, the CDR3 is TGTGCCAGCACCATTCCCGGGGCCGGGGAGCTGTTTTTT. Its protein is CASTIPGAGELFF.

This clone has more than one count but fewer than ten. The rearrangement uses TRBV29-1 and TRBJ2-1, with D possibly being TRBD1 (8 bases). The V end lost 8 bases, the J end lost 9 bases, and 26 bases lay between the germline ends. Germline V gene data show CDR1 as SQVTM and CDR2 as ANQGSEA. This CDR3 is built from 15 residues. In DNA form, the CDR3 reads TGCAGCACTCTCAGGGAGGGACAGGCCTTGGGTGAGCAGTTCTTC. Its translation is CSTLREGQALGEQFF.

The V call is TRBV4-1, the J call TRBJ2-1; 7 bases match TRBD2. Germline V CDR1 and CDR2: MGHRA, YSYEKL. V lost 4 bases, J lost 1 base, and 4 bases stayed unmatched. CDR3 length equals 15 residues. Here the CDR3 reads CASSRLADSYNEQFF. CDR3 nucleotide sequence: TGCGCCAGCAGCCGTCTAGCGGATTCCTACAATGAGCAGTTCTTC.

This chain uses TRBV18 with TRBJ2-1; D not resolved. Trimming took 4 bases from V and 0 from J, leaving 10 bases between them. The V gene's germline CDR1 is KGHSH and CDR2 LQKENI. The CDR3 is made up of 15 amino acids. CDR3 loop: CASSQTPSSYNEQFF. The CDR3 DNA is TGTGCCAGCTCACAGACTCCGAGCTCCTACAATGAGCAGTTCTTC. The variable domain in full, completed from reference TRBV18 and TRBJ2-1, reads NAGVMQNPRHLVRRRGQEARLRCSPMKGHSHVYWYRQLPEEGLKFMVYLQKENIIDESGMPKERFSAEFPKEGPSILRIQQVVRGDSAAYFCASSQTPSSYNEQFFGPGTRLTVL.

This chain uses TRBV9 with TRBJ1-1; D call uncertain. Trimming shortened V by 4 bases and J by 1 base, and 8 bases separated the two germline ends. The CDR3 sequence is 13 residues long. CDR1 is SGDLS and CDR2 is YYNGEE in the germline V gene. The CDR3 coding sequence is TGTGCCAGCAGCTTTACAGCGAACACTGAAGCTTTCTTT. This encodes CASSFTANTEAFF. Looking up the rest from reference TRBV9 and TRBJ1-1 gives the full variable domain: DSGVTQTPKHLITATGQRVTLRCSPRSGDLSVYWYQQSLDQGLQFLIQYYNGEERAKGNILERFSAQQFPDLHSELNLSSLELGDSALYFCASSFTANTEAFFGQGTRLTVV.

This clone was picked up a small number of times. The CDR3 loop is CASSSSGRDTGELFF. DNA for the CDR3: TGTGCCAGCAGTTCTAGCGGGAGAGACACCGGGGAGCTGTTTTTT. The chain carries TRBV28 and TRBJ2-2; TRBD2 aligns across 10 bases. Unmatched junction bases numbered 2, after V lost 4 bases and J lost 3 bases. The CDR3 contains 15 residues. Germline CDR1 and CDR2: MDHEN and SYDVKM.

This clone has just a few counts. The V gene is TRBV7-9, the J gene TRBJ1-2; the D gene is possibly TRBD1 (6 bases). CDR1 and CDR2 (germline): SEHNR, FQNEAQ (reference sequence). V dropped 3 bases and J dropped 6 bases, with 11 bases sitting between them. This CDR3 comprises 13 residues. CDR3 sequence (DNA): TGTGCCAGCAGCTTGACAGGACTTGATGGCTACACCTTC. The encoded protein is CASSLTGLDGYTF.

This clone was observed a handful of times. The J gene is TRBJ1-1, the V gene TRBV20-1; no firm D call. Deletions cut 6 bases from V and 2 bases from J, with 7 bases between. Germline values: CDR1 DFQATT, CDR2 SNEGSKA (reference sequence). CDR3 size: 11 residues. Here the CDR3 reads CSAARNTEAFF. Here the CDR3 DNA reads TGCAGTGCAGCGAGAAACACTGAAGCTTTCTTT.

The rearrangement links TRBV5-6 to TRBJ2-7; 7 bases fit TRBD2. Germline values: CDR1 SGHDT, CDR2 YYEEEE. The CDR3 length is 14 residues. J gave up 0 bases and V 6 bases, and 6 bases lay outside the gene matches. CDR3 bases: TGTGCCAGCATAGCGGGCGCAATCTCCTACGAGCAGTACTTC. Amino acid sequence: CASIAGAISYEQYF.

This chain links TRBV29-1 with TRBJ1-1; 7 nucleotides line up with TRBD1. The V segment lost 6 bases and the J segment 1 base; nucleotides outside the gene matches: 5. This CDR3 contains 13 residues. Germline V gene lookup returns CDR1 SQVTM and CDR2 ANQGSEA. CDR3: CSVRTGRNTEAFF. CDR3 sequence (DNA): TGCAGCGTCCGGACAGGCCGGAACACTGAAGCTTTCTTT.

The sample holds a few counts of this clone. CDR3 sequence: CASSLLPGTSGSTNEQFF. CDR3 DNA: TGTGCCAGCAGCCTGCTCCCCGGGACTAGCGGGAGCACGAATGAGCAGTTCTTC. The J gene is TRBJ2-1, the V gene TRBV7-9, with 14 bases aligning to TRBD2. CDR1 and CDR2 from the germline V gene are SEHNR and FQNEAQ (reference sequence). Trimming removed 5 bases from V and 7 bases from J; junction bases left unmatched: 13. This CDR3 spans 18 amino acids. The entire variable domain, with the rest obtained from reference TRBV7-9 and TRBJ2-1, is as follows: DTGVSQNPRHKITKRGQNVTFRCDPISEHNRLYWYRQTLGQGPEFLTYFQNEAQLEKSRLLSDRFSAERPKGSFSTLEIQRTEQGDSAMYLCASSLLPGTSGSTNEQFFGPGTRLTVL.

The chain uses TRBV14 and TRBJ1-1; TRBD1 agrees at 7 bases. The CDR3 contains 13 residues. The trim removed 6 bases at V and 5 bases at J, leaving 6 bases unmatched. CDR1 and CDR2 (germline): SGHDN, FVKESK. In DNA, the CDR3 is TGTGCCAGCAGTCGACAGGGTAGGACTGAAGCTTTCTTT. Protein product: CASSRQGRTEAFF.

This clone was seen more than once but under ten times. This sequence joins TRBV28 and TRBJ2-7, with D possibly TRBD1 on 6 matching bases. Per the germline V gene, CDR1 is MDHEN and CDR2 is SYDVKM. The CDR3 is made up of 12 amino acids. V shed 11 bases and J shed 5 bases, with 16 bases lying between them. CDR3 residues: CASRRTVHEQYF. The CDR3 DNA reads TGTGCCTCCCGGAGGACAGTCCACGAGCAGTACTTC.

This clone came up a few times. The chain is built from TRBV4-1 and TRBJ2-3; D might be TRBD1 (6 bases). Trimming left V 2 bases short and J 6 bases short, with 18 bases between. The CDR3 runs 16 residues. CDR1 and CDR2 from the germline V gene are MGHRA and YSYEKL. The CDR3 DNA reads TGCGCCAGCAGCCAACTGCCACAGGGTATGTTGGATACGCAGTATTTT. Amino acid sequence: CASSQLPQGMLDTQYF.

The CDR3 reads CASSRDRVNYGYTF. The CDR3 nucleotides read TGTGCCAGCAGCCGGGACAGGGTAAACTATGGCTACACCTTC. The rearrangement links TRBV6-1 to TRBJ1-2; 9 bases align to TRBD1. CDR3 length equals 14 residues. Trimming at V came to 6 bases and at J to 2 bases, leaving 4 bases not matched to a gene. Germline V CDR1 and CDR2: MNHNS, SASEGT.

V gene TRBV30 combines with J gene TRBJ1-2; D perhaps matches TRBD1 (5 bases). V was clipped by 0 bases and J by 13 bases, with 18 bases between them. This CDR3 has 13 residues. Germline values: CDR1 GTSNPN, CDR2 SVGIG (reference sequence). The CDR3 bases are TGTGCCTGGAGTGTACTGCTCCAGGGTGAGTTCACCTTC. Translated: CAWSVLLQGEFTF.

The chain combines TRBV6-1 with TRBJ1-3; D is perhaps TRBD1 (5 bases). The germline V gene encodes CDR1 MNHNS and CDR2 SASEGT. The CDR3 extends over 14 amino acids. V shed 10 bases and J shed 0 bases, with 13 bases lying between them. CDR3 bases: TGTGCCACCTTAATGACAGACTCTGGAAACACCATATATTTT. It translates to CATLMTDSGNTIYF.

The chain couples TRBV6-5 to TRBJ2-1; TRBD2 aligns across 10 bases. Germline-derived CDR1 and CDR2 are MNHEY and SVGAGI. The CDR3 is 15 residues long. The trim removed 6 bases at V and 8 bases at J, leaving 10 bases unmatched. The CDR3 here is CASSPKASGRYEQFF. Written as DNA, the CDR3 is TGTGCCAGCAGCCCCAAGGCTAGCGGGAGATATGAGCAGTTCTTC.

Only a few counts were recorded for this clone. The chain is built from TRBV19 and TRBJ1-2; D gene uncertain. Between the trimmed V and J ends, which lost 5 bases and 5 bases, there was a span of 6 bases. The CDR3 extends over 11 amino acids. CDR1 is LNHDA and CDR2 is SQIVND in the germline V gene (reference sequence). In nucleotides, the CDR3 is TGTGCCAGTAGTCTGAGATATGGCTACACCTTC. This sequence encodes CASSLRYGYTF.

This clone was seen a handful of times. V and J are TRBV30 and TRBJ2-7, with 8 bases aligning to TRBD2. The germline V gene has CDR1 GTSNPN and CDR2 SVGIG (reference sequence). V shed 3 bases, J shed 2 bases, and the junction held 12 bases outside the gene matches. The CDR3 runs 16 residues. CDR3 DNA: TGTGCCTGGAGCCAGTTCCCTACGGGAGGGACCTACGAGCAGTACTTC. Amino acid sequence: CAWSQFPTGGTYEQYF.

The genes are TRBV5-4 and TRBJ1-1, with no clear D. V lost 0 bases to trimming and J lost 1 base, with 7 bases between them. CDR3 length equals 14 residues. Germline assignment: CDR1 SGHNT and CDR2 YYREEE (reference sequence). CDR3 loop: CASSLERENTEAFF. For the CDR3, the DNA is TGTGCCAGCAGCTTGGAACGGGAGAACACTGAAGCTTTCTTT.

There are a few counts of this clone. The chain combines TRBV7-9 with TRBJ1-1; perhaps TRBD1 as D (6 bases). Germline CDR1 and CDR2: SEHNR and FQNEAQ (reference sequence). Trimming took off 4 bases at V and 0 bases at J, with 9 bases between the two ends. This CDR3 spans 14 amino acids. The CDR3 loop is CASSSTGMNTEAFF. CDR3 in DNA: TGTGCCAGCAGCTCCACAGGGATGAACACTGAAGCTTTCTTT.

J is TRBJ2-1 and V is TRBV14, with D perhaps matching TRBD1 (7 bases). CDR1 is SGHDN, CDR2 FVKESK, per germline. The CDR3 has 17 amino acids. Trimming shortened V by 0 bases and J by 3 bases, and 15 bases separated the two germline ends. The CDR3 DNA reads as TGTGCCAGCAGCCAAGACCGCGGCGGGACAGTCTACAATGAGCAGTTCTTC. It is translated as CASSQDRGGTVYNEQFF. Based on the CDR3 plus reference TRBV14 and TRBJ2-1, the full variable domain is EAGVTQFPSHSVIEKGQTVTLRCDPISGHDNLYWYRRVMGKEIKFLLHFVKESKQDESGMPNNRFLAERTGGTYSTLKVQPAELEDSGVYFCASSQDRGGTVYNEQFFGPGTRLTVL.

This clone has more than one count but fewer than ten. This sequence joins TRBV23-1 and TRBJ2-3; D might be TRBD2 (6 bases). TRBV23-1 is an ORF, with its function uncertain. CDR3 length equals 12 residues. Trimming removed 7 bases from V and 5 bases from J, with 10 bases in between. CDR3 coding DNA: TGCGCCAGCACGCTAGCGCTAGATACGCAGTATTTT. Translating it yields CASTLALDTQYF.